This T cell receptor (beta chain) was captured in a study of blood T cells in healthy people across ages. Primed by a sample-barcoded 5' primer and a J-beta primer mix, a second PCR proceeded for about 7 to 11 cycles. TCRdb processed the 5' RACE reads anew with MiXCR; each CDR3 protein has one entry. Found here are roughly 1.5 million distinct CDR3 sequences, roughly 43% of them singletons; the top ten hold around 4%. The CDR3 runs 14 residues. V gave up 5 bases and J gave up 7 bases; unmatched junction bases: 5. Germline CDR1 is DFQATT and CDR2 is SNEGSKA (reference sequence). This clonotype was observed a handful of times.

V gene TRBV20-1 combines with J gene TRBJ1-6, with 10 bases lining up with TRBD1. The sequence was obtained from a woman younger than 35 in good health. The sequenced material came from blood. The CDR3 coding sequence is TGCAGTGCTCCCGGGACAGGGGTAAATTCACCCCTCCACTTT. Translated, it gives CSAPGTGVNSPLHF.